A selection of T cell receptor beta chains follows, all from one sample in a study of blood T cell repertoires in COVID-19. Assay: immunoSEQ multiplex PCR; the TCRdb copy retains only in-frame clones and omits some. The sample holds 300,000 to 400,000 clones, approximately 92% seen once. The sequenced material came from PBMCs or T cells enriched from blood (not recorded which). The receptors shown here come from a man aged 18 to 29 who had recovered from COVID-19. Each CDR3 is given with its conserved first and last residue. Each record gives: V gene, CDR3 protein.

>TRBV7-2
CASSLDLGREYGYTF
>TRBV3-1/TRBV3-2
CASSQLKQGYYGYTF
>TRBV10-2
CASSETGGQGYGYTF
>TRBV18
CASSPGTGGDEQYF
>TRBV4-2
CASSQDRASSYEQYF
>TRBV7-3
CASSSGQGLEAFF
>TRBV9
CASSIGAGTGGRGYTF
>TRBV6-5
CASSPGTSGINEQFF
>TRBV15
CATSTRDRGDTEAFF
>TRBV5-5
CASSLYPSGGDTYNEKLFF
>TRBV5-1
CASSLETAGYNEQFF
>TRBV27
CASRPTVGDFKQYF
>TRBV27
CASSFSPNNQPQHF
>TRBV4-2
CASSQERDNSYEQYF
>TRBV9
CASSVGSGYTGELFF
>TRBV18
CASSPQRDTEAFF
>TRBV12-3/TRBV12-4
CASTYVANYGYTF
>TRBV6-5
CASRPRRGNTEAFF
>TRBV18
CASSPGTSGRDEQYF
>TRBV11-3
CASSLGRTQEYEQYF
>TRBV19
CATGGLSNQPQHF
>TRBV28
CASSLTGTGYGYTF